This T cell receptor (beta chain) was sequenced for a study of breast tumors, draining lymph nodes, adjacent tissues. Overall study findings and caveats: Tumor repertoires ranked between lymph nodes and nontumor tissue in diversity, with V and J gene preferences. Data fit most tumor T cells coming from lymph node, expanding in tumor.

This clonotype was seen only a few times. Its antigen is not known. The lymph nodes were axillary draining lymph nodes from breast cancer patients. TCRdb processed the multiplex PCR reads anew with MiXCR; each CDR3 protein has one entry. The sample comprises 290,000 or so distinct CDR3 sequences, around 30% of which are singletons, and about 1.2% rests with the top ten. The V gene's germline CDR1 is MNHEY and CDR2 SVGEGT. With 2 bases removed from V and 6 bases from J, the gap between germline ends came to 5 bases. The CDR3 runs 12 residues. The sequence was obtained from a female donor with breast cancer. Some clones in this sample may be carry-over from other donors' samples. The sequenced sample was axillary lymph node tissue. The V and J genes are TRBV6-2 or TRBV6-3 and TRBJ2-1; D is unresolved. CDR3 DNA sequence: TGTGCCAGCAGTTACGCTGTCAATGAGCAGTTCTTC. It yields the protein CASSYAVNEQFF.